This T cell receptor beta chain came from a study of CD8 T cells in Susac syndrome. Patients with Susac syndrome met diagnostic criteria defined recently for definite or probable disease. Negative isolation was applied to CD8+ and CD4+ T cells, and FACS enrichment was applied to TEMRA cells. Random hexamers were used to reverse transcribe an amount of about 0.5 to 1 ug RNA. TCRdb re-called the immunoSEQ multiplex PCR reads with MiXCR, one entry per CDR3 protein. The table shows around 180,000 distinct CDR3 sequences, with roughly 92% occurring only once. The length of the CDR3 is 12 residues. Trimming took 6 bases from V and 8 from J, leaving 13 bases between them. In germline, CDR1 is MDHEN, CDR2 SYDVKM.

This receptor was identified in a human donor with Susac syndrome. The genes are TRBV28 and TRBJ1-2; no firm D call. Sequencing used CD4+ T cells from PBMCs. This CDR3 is CASSPELSGYTF. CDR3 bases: TGTGCCAGCAGCCCGGAGTTAAGCGGCTACACCTTC.